This record concerns one T cell receptor (beta chain) sequence. This clonotype came up once. No cognate antigen has been identified for it. One base away there is no much larger clone; base qualities are not given. A lone read offers only weak evidence. This sample was included in a study of regulatory T cells in long-lasting Graves disease (dated by TCRdb to 2020 to 2023). Notes on the research overall: Persistent Graves' disease was defined as antithyroid drug treatment for over 5 years with persistently positive TSH receptor autoantibodies. Peripheral blood TCR sequencing and RNA sequencing compared persistent Graves' disease patients with newly diagnosed Graves' disease patients. In the clinical cohort, patients with persistent Graves' disease had used antithyroid drugs for an average of around ten years. The study took place in China and was registered as a clinical trial. A total of roughly 33 samples were covered by TCR sequencing, comprising roughly 13 persistent and roughly 20 newly diagnosed Graves' disease patients. Points the paper makes about the study in general: Only the TCR beta chain was sequenced and analyzed. Lower TCR Shannon entropy and fewer highly expanded clones were observed in persistent Graves' disease patients than in newly diagnosed patients, which suggested clonal expansion. The authors acknowledged the small sample size as a limitation that may reduce accuracy. Only peripheral blood was studied, because thyroid tissue, the primary lesion, was inaccessible. Preferential use of TRBV28, TRBJ1-2 and TRBJ2-5 was observed in persistent disease, whereas TRBV20-1 and TRBJ2-1 were favored in newly diagnosed disease. A larger number of public clonotypes was shared among persistent patients (over 2,500) than among newly diagnosed patients (approximately 1,000).

For CDR1 and CDR2, the germline V gene (reference sequence) lists DFQATT and SNEGSKA. A distance of 18 bases separates the germline ends of V and J, which lose 3 bases and 4 bases respectively. The cysteine opens and the phenylalanine closes a CDR3 of 15 amino acids. Left in the record is the CDR3 DNA by itself, 45 bases read in frame from the first base. The time point label, read with the paper, signifies: persistent/refractory GD, antithyroid drugs over 5 years with positive TRAb. For both TCR sequencing and RNA sequencing, RNA was extracted from PBMCs in TRIzol. Graves' disease was diagnosed according to American Thyroid Association guidelines. Recruitment of patients was carried out at an endocrinology department in Xi'an, China. Each patient gave approximately 9.7 milliliters of peripheral blood, collected in an EDTA anticoagulant tube. Ficoll Paque Plus density gradient separation was used to isolate PBMCs, and no further T cell sorting was performed. RNA quality was checked with an Agilent 2100 Bioanalyzer and agarose gel, and concentration with a NanoDrop 2000.

The method was multiplex PCR. Sequencing relied on an Illumina HiSeq 4000. iRepertoire HTBI primers and Arm-PCR amplification of CDR3 regions were used to construct TCR beta libraries. Before sequencing, the PCR products underwent gel purification. The authors processed their data as follows. A total of fewer than 65 TRBV and about 13 TRBJ segments were identified across samples and were used for gene usage analysis of CDR3 amino acid clonotypes. COPE and FqMerger were used to merge the filtered high-quality paired reads into contigs. BLAST was used to align contigs to the IMGT TRBV, TRBD and TRBJ reference genes, and CDR3 was defined following IMGT. Highly expanded clones were defined as clonotypes with a frequency above 0.1%. Repertoire diversity was measured by Shannon entropy, and V-J evenness by the Gini coefficient. Clonotypes shared by more than one individual were considered public. TCRdb's own reprocessing of the public reads used fastp at Q25 and MiXCR and kept productive beta chains. Entries that share a CDR3 protein sequence are merged under the most common genes and DNA. None of the V and J calls come from the authors' own analysis; TCRdb made them. This sample is represented by around 460,000 distinct CDR3 sequences; 22% of them were singletons. The ten largest clones capture under 15% of the sample.

The clonotype comes from a female donor with Graves disease. The sequencing used peripheral blood mononuclear cells (PBMCs), collected when the disease was refractory, from a patient treated with antithyroid drugs. Here the chain combines TRBV20-1 and TRBJ2-5; perhaps TRBD1 is the D gene, with 6 bases matching. Read as DNA, the sequence is TGCAGTGCTAGCTCATTTAGGGGGTATGGAGAGACCCAGTACTTC. Its translation is CSASSFRGYGETQYF.